A selection of T cell receptor beta chains follows, all from one sample in a study of blood T cell repertoires in COVID-19. Data came from immunoSEQ multiplex PCR; TCRdb stores just in-frame clones and leaves some out. The repertoire holds around 250,000 clones, 80% to 90% seen once, with approximately 1.9% in the top ten. Sequenced material: PBMCs or T cells enriched from blood (not recorded which). These receptors originate from a woman in her fifties or sixties who had recovered from COVID-19. The CDR3 runs from the conserved cysteine through the conserved F or W. D genes are given only for firm matches. The size field is filled for only some rows; it gives once, few, many or a size class.

TRBJ2-5 NA NA TRBV5-1 CASSLQGAETQYF TGCGCCAGCAGCTTACAGGGTGCGGAGACCCAGTACTTC
TRBJ2-7 NA NA TRBV27 CASSLFGSSYEQYF TGTGCCAGCAGTTTATTCGGGAGCTCCTACGAGCAGTACTTC
TRBJ1-1 NA TRBD1 TRBV27 CASRPQGATEAFF TGTGCCAGCAGACCACAGGGGGCCACTGAAGCTTTCTTT
TRBJ2-1 NA NA TRBV7-9 CASSFSQGQFF TGTGCCAGCAGCTTCTCTCAGGGGCAGTTCTTC
TRBJ2-1 NA TRBD2 TRBV9 CASSVGSLAGNEQFF TGTGCCAGCAGCGTAGGAAGTCTAGCGGGGAATGAGCAGTTCTTC
TRBJ1-1 few NA TRBV2 CASRGEGTEAFF TGTGCCAGCCGAGGGGAGGGCACTGAAGCTTTCTTT
TRBJ2-6 NA NA TRBV3-1/TRBV3-2 CASSLGTSGTGANVLTF TGTGCCAGCAGCCTCGGGACATCCGGCACTGGGGCCAACGTCCTGACTTTC
TRBJ2-4 NA NA TRBV2 CASSETGPNIQYF TGTGCCAGCAGTGAGACAGGACCAAACATTCAGTACTTC
TRBJ1-2 NA TRBD1 TRBV28 CASSLWGTGVGYTF TGTGCCAGCAGTTTATGGGGGACAGGGGTTGGCTACACCTTC
TRBJ2-3 NA TRBD1 TRBV7-9 CASSQGVNLPDTQYF TGTGCCAGCAGTCAGGGGGTCAACCTTCCAGATACGCAGTATTTT
TRBJ2-2 NA NA TRBV27 CASSLDFAGELFF TGTGCCAGCAGTTTGGACTTTGCCGGGGAGCTGTTTTTT
TRBJ2-1 NA TRBD2 TRBV2 CASSLLAGGAGEQFF TGTGCCAGCAGCTTACTAGCGGGAGGAGCCGGTGAGCAGTTCTTC
TRBJ2-3 few NA TRBV4-1 CASSQLGLSRTDTQYF TGCGCCAGCAGCCAATTGGGACTTTCTCGCACAGATACGCAGTATTTT
TRBJ2-5 NA TRBD2 TRBV7-3 CASSPSGDQETQYF TGTGCCAGCTCCCCTAGCGGGGACCAAGAGACCCAGTACTTC
TRBJ2-7 NA TRBD2 TRBV7-2 CASSLVGTSGSAYEQYF TGTGCCAGCAGCTTAGTGGGGACTAGCGGGAGCGCCTACGAGCAGTACTTC
TRBJ1-2 once TRBD1 TRBV28 CASADRDPTNYGYTF TGTGCCAGCGCTGACAGGGACCCCACTAACTATGGCTACACCTTC
TRBJ2-2 NA TRBD2 TRBV19 CASSPLRLAGGPGNTGELFF TGTGCCAGTAGTCCCCTGAGACTAGCGGGAGGGCCGGGGAACACCGGGGAGCTGTTTTTT
TRBJ1-1 NA NA TRBV15 CATSTRVPSMNTEAFF TGTGCCACCAGCACCCGGGTCCCGTCGATGAACACTGAAGCTTTCTTT
TRBJ1-4 NA TRBD1 TRBV15 CATSPSEGAGEKLFF TGTGCCACCAGCCCCTCGGAGGGGGCGGGTGAAAAACTGTTTTTT
TRBJ1-6 NA NA TRBV5-1 CASSLWSGSSYNSPLHF TGCGCCAGCAGCTTGTGGTCCGGGAGCTCCTATAATTCACCCCTCCACTTT
TRBJ2-1 NA NA TRBV28 CASSSTDYLSYNEQFF TGTGCCAGCAGTTCGACAGATTATCTCTCCTACAATGAGCAGTTCTTC
TRBJ2-1 once TRBD2 TRBV4-2 CASSQDVLAGYNEQFF TGTGCCAGCAGCCAAGATGTACTAGCGGGTTACAATGAGCAGTTCTTC